Listed below are T cell receptor beta chains from one sample, sequenced in a study of blood T cell repertoires in COVID-19. Produced via immunoSEQ multiplex PCR; TCRdb's table is partial and in-frame only. The repertoire consists of about 480,000 clones, with approximately 88% occurring once and the leading ten covering roughly 1.9%. Material: PBMCs or T cells enriched from blood (not recorded which). Receptors originate from a woman aged 40 to 50 who had recovered from COVID-19. The CDR3 runs from the conserved cysteine through the conserved F or W. A D gene is named only where the DNA matches it firmly. Where a row states a size, it is once, few, many or the class of an expanded clone; other rows omit it.

TRBJ1-1,NA,NA,TRBV12-3/TRBV12-4,CAAHPGAFF,TGTGCCGCCCATCCGGGTGCTTTCTTT
TRBJ2-2,NA,NA,TRBV14,CASSQITGFGGELFF,TGTGCCAGCAGCCAAATAACAGGGTTTGGCGGGGAGCTGTTTTTT
TRBJ1-2,TRBD1,NA,TRBV4-3,CASSRVRGRGDYGYTF,TGCGCCAGCAGCCGAGTAAGGGGGCGGGGAGACTATGGCTACACCTTC
TRBJ2-7,TRBD2,NA,TRBV20-1,CSASTSGSVYEQYF,TGCAGTGCTAGTACTAGCGGGAGTGTCTACGAGCAGTACTTC
TRBJ2-7,NA,NA,TRBV6-5,CASRLSLRVTYEQYF,TGTGCCAGCAGATTAAGCCTGAGGGTGACCTACGAGCAGTACTTC
TRBJ1-5,NA,few,TRBV30,CAWSREDNQPQHF,TGTGCCTGGAGCAGGGAAGATAATCAGCCCCAGCATTTT
TRBJ2-7,NA,NA,TRBV14,CASSQDLGGVSYEQYF,TGTGCCAGCAGCCAAGATCTAGGGGGTGTCTCCTACGAGCAGTACTTC
TRBJ2-7,TRBD2,NA,TRBV10-3,CAITNTGGEQYF,TGTGCCATCACCAACACGGGAGGGGAGCAGTACTTC
TRBJ1-5,NA,NA,TRBV20-1,CSASLVEGNQPQHF,TGCAGTGCTAGTTTGGTCGAGGGCAATCAGCCCCAGCATTTT
TRBJ2-2,TRBD2,NA,TRBV7-2,CASSLGIGRAGTGELFF,TGTGCCAGCAGCTTAGGTATCGGGAGGGCCGGCACCGGGGAGCTGTTTTTT
TRBJ2-1,NA,NA,TRBV29-1,CSVEGDRLYNEQFF,TGCAGCGTGGAGGGGGACAGACTCTACAATGAGCAGTTCTTC
TRBJ2-7,TRBD2,few,TRBV18,CASSPPGLAGELDF,TGTGCCAGCTCACCACCGGGGCTAGCGGGAGAGTTGGACTTC
TRBJ1-4,NA,NA,TRBV30,CAWSENGVEKLFF,TGTGCCTGGAGTGAAAATGGAGTTGAAAAACTGTTTTTT
TRBJ1-3,TRBD1,NA,TRBV27,CASSLRGQPGNTIYF,TGTGCCAGCAGTTTACGGGGACAGCCTGGAAACACCATATATTTT
TRBJ1-2,NA,NA,TRBV2,CASTSIREHGGYTF,TGTGCCAGCACCTCCATCCGGGAGCATGGAGGCTACACCTTC
TRBJ1-1,TRBD1,NA,TRBV18,CASSPPRRLRGQSEAFF,TGTGCCAGCTCACCCCCAAGACGATTAAGGGGGCAGTCCGAAGCTTTCTTT
TRBJ2-3,TRBD1,NA,TRBV18,CASSPARTGDGDTQYF,TGTGCCAGCTCACCAGCCAGGACAGGGGATGGAGATACGCAGTATTTT
TRBJ2-2,TRBD1,NA,TRBV18,CASSPRQGGTGELFF,TGTGCCAGCTCACCACGACAGGGGGGAACCGGGGAGCTGTTTTTT
TRBJ1-3,TRBD1,NA,TRBV7-9,CASSLGPGQVSSGNTIYF,TGTGCCAGCAGCTTAGGGCCTGGACAGGTAAGCTCTGGAAACACCATATATTTT
TRBJ1-1,NA,NA,TRBV19,CASSIVGSEAFF,TGTGCCAGTAGTATCGTGGGCAGTGAAGCTTTCTTT
TRBJ1-5,NA,NA,TRBV7-2,CASSSTTGRNQPQHF,TGTGCCAGCAGCTCGACGACAGGTCGGAATCAGCCCCAGCATTTT
TRBJ2-1,TRBD2,NA,TRBV5-1,CASSVTSGGYNEQFF,TGCGCCAGCAGCGTCACTAGCGGAGGATACAATGAGCAGTTCTTC
TRBJ1-5,NA,NA,TRBV28,CASSKQQNTYQPQHF,TGTGCCAGCAGTAAACAGCAGAACACTTATCAGCCCCAGCATTTT
TRBJ2-5,TRBD1,few,TRBV4-1,CASSQDRGDRMAQYF,TGCGCCAGCAGCCAGGACAGGGGTGATAGAATGGCCCAGTACTTC
TRBJ1-5,NA,few,TRBV6-1,CASSEGQISNQPQHF,TGTGCCAGCAGTGAAGGTCAGATCAGCAATCAGCCCCAGCATTTT